Following are 28 T cell receptor beta chains from one sample sequenced in a study of PD-1 blockade in classical Hodgkin lymphoma. Time point in this sample: cycle 4 day 1 (C4D1), after five to seven weeks of nivolumab. Each patient relapsed following autologous stem cell transplantation, and prior brentuximab vedotin exposure differed. Purification of CD4+ T cells from thawed PBMCs was achieved by magnetic negative selection. Measured with immunoSEQ multiplex PCR; TCRdb has only the in-frame clones, and not every one. The top ten clones hold 2.5% to 4% of a sample with 9,000 to 13,000 clones, roughly 72% of them seen once. The specimen comprised CD4+ T cells from blood, sampled before the fourth cycle of nivolumab. These TCRs come from a human donor with classical Hodgkin lymphoma.

This clone is large within its sample. This chain joins TRBV27 and TRBJ1-5; tentatively, D is TRBD1 (6 bases). Germline CDR1 reads MNHEY; CDR2 reads SMNVEV (reference sequence). The V end was cut by 6 bases, the J end by 4 bases, with 10 bases between. There are 13 residues in the CDR3. In nucleotides, the CDR3 is TGTGCCAGCAGCTTCACAGGGAATCAGCCCCAGCATTTT. Its protein is CASSFTGNQPQHF.

For this clone: Other nucleotide sequences in the sample specify the same CDR3. The chain carries TRBV5-1 and TRBJ2-2, with D perhaps TRBD2 (6 bases). The V gene lost 0 bases and the J gene lost 4 bases, with 10 bases spanning the gap. Germline values: CDR1 SGHRS, CDR2 YFSETQ. The CDR3 extends over 15 amino acids. In nucleotides, the CDR3 is TGCGCCAGCAGCTTGGATGGGAGGAGCACCGGGGAGCTGTTTTTT. Protein product: CASSLDGRSTGELFF.

This clone was detected a few times. The gene calls are TRBV29-1 and TRBJ1-2; D is unclear. The V gene lost 7 bases and the J gene lost 8 bases, with 17 bases spanning the gap. CDR1 and CDR2 (germline): SQVTM, ANQGSEA. There are 12 residues in the CDR3. In nucleotides, the CDR3 is TGCAGCGCCGACGGGCTCCTACACGGCTACACCTTC. Its protein is CSADGLLHGYTF.

The rearrangement links TRBV9 to TRBJ1-1; possibly TRBD1 for D (6 bases). CDR1 and CDR2 from the germline V gene are SGDLS and YYNGEE. There are 15 residues in the CDR3. V lost 3 bases, J lost 2 bases, and 14 bases lay in between. The CDR3 DNA reads TGTGCCAGCAGCGCCCAGGGGACCGCCAACACTGAAGCTTTCTTT. Its translation: CASSAQGTANTEAFF.

The chain links TRBV19 to TRBJ1-5; D gene ambiguous. V lost 2 bases and J 7 bases, leaving 12 bases between the germline ends. Germline CDR1 LNHDA, CDR2 SQIVND (reference sequence). This CDR3 has 14 residues. CDR3 sequence reads: CASSILRTGQPQHF. In DNA, the CDR3 is TGTGCCAGTAGTATATTACGGACGGGACAGCCCCAGCATTTT. Drawing the rest from reference TRBV19 and TRBJ1-5, the complete variable domain is DGGITQSPKYLFRKEGQNVTLSCEQNLNHDAMYWYRQDPGQGLRLIYYSQIVNDFQKGDIAEGYSVSREKKESFPLTVTSAQKNPTAFYLCASSILRTGQPQHFGDGTRLSIL.

The genes are TRBV11-2 and TRBJ2-1; TRBD1 might be the D (5 bases). Germline loops: CDR1 SGHAT, CDR2 FQNNGV. V shed 3 bases and J shed 4 bases, with 7 bases lying between them. CDR3 length equals 13 residues. The CDR3 DNA is TGTGCCAGCAGCTTGGCAGGGTACAATGAGCAGTTCTTC. Translation: CASSLAGYNEQFF. Full variable domain (rest looked up from reference TRBV11-2 and TRBJ2-1): EAGVAQSPRYKIIEKRQSVAFWCNPISGHATLYWYQQILGQGPKLLIQFQNNGVVDDSQLPKDRFSAERLKGVDSTLKIQPAKLEDSAVYLCASSLAGYNEQFFGPGTRLTVL.

The chain carries TRBV5-1 and TRBJ1-6; 7 nucleotides agree with TRBD1. V shed 3 bases, J shed 7 bases, and the junction held 10 bases outside the gene matches. The germline CDR1 and CDR2 sequences are SGHRS and YFSETQ. The length of the CDR3 is 16 residues. In nucleotides, the CDR3 is TGCGCCAGCAGCTCCGGGGACAGCAACTGGAATTCACCCCTCCACTTT. It codes for CASSSGDSNWNSPLHF.

This rearrangement joins TRBV28 to TRBJ2-2; D is ambiguous. Looked up from germline, CDR1 is MDHEN and CDR2 is SYDVKM. The CDR3 has 15 amino acids. Trimming left V 2 bases short and J 1 base short, with 8 bases between. The DNA of the CDR3 is TGTGCCAGCAGTTTAGTCCTCGGGAACACCGGGGAGCTGTTTTTT. It codes for CASSLVLGNTGELFF.

The chain recombines TRBV10-3 with TRBJ2-3; D is perhaps TRBD2 (6 bases). The germline V gene has CDR1 ENHRY and CDR2 SYGVKD. The CDR3 length is 14 residues. V lost 0 bases, J lost 6 bases, and 10 bases lay in between. DNA for the CDR3: TGTGCCATCAGTGAGTCAATCGCGGGGGATACGCAGTATTTT. Amino acids: CAISESIAGDTQYF.

By sample share, this clone is large. This chain connects TRBV7-2 to TRBJ1-1, with D unclear. Germline V gene lookup returns CDR1 SGHTA and CDR2 FQGNSA. The CDR3 loop spans 13 amino acids. Between the trimmed V and J ends, which lost 1 base and 6 bases, there was a span of 9 bases. The CDR3 region is CASSLDGSAEAFF. In DNA form, the CDR3 reads TGTGCCAGCAGCTTAGACGGGAGCGCTGAAGCTTTCTTT.

The CDR3 DNA follows: TGTGCCAGCAGTTTCTACAATGAGCAGTTCTTC. This encodes CASSFYNEQFF. The chain carries TRBV27 and TRBJ2-1; D remains unclear. The CDR3 consists of 11 residues. The germline V and J ends were trimmed by 3 bases and 3 bases, with 0 bases remaining between them. Looked up from germline, CDR1 is MNHEY and CDR2 is SMNVEV (reference sequence).

The chain couples TRBV19 to TRBJ1-4; D is undetermined. V lost 1 base and J 2 bases, leaving 14 bases between the germline ends. Germline V gene sequence: CDR1 LNHDA, CDR2 SQIVND (reference sequence). The CDR3 extends over 17 amino acids. CDR3 residues: CASSIASDLSTNEKLFF. The CDR3 DNA reads TGTGCCAGTAGTATAGCTTCAGATCTGTCGACTAATGAAAAACTGTTTTTT.

The chain has TRBV28 and TRBJ2-1; 7 bases fit TRBD2. The J segment lost 10 bases and the V segment lost 2 bases, leaving 14 bases of the junction unmatched. This CDR3 has 16 amino acids. CDR1 is MDHEN and CDR2 is SYDVKM in the germline V gene. CDR3 sequence reads: CASSLRAGAAFREQFF. As DNA, the CDR3 is TGTGCCAGCAGTTTACGGGCGGGAGCCGCGTTTCGAGAGCAGTTCTTC. Combining the CDR3 with reference TRBV28 and TRBJ2-1 gives the whole variable domain DVKVTQSSRYLVKRTGEKVFLECVQDMDHENMFWYRQDPGLGLRLIYFSYDVKMKEKGDIPEGYSVSREKKERFSLILESASTNQTSMYLCASSLRAGAAFREQFFGPGTRLTVL.

The V and J genes are TRBV5-4 and TRBJ1-2; D is undetermined. Per germline, CDR1 SGHNT and CDR2 YYREEE (reference sequence). V was cut by 3 bases and J by 2 bases, with 11 bases left in between. The CDR3 has 14 residues. The CDR3 nucleotides read TGTGCCAGCAGCTCTGGTGGTAGAAACTATGGCTACACCTTC. Protein product: CASSSGGRNYGYTF.

V is TRBV6-5 and J is TRBJ1-4, with a weak D call TRBD1 (5 bases). This CDR3 has 15 amino acids. Trimming removed 0 bases from V and 5 bases from J, with 10 bases in between. Germline CDR1 MNHEY, CDR2 SVGAGI. CDR3 residues: CASSYSGDGNEKLFF. In nucleotides, the CDR3 is TGTGCCAGCAGTTACTCGGGGGACGGGAATGAAAAACTGTTTTTT.

The V call is TRBV29-1, the J call TRBJ2-7; 11 nucleotides align to TRBD2. Germline V CDR1 and CDR2: SQVTM, ANQGSEA. Trimming at V came to 3 bases and at J to 5 bases, leaving 3 bases not matched to a gene. This CDR3 contains 13 residues. The CDR3 reads CSVDGLAGHEQYF. CDR3 nucleotides: TGCAGCGTTGACGGACTAGCGGGCCACGAGCAGTACTTC.

The chain has TRBV28 and TRBJ2-7; D might be TRBD2 (6 bases). The ends were cut back, 2 bases at V and 5 bases at J, with 22 bases in the middle. The germline CDR1 and CDR2 sequences are MDHEN and SYDVKM. The CDR3 contains 17 residues. Here the CDR3 reads CASSLRVRRGVVNEQYF. The CDR3 coding sequence is TGTGCCAGCAGTTTAAGGGTGCGGAGGGGCGTAGTTAACGAGCAGTACTTC.

The V gene is TRBV6-1, the J gene TRBJ1-3; the match to TRBD1 covers 8 bases. In germline, CDR1 is MNHNS, CDR2 SASEGT. V shed 3 bases, J shed 5 bases, and the junction held 6 bases outside the gene matches. The CDR3 runs to 15 residues. CDR3 in amino acids: CASSDRAGGRNTIYF. The CDR3 bases are TGTGCCAGCAGTGATCGGGCAGGGGGCAGAAACACCATATATTTT.

The chain joins TRBV11-2 to TRBJ2-7; tentative D call: TRBD2 (6 bases). The CDR3 is 14 amino acids. Germline V CDR1 and CDR2: SGHAT, FQNNGV. The V and J ends lost 1 base and 3 bases respectively, with 10 bases between them. The CDR3 region is CASSLGFGSYEQYF. DNA for the CDR3: TGTGCCAGCAGCTTAGGTTTCGGGAGCTACGAGCAGTACTTC.

The rearrangement links TRBV5-1 to TRBJ2-5; D gene ambiguous. V lost 5 bases and J lost 1, with 12 bases in between. Germline CDR1 is SGHRS and CDR2 is YFSETQ. The CDR3 runs 14 residues. DNA for the CDR3: TGCGCCAGCAGGGGGTGGGGAAGCCAAGAGACCCAGTACTTC. Encoded protein: CASRGWGSQETQYF.

This clone has a handful of counts. The chain has TRBV9 and TRBJ2-7; D uncertain. There are 14 residues in the CDR3. Germline V CDR1 and CDR2: SGDLS, YYNGEE. V gave up 0 bases and J gave up 0 bases, with 7 bases separating them. CDR3 DNA sequence: TGTGCCAGCAGCGTAGAAGGGTCCTCCTACGAGCAGTACTTC. Residues: CASSVEGSSYEQYF.

The chain recombines TRBV10-3 with TRBJ2-7; 10 bases match TRBD1. CDR3 length equals 15 residues. CDR1 ENHRY and CDR2 SYGVKD come from the germline V gene. The J segment lost 4 bases and the V segment lost 6 bases, leaving 9 bases of the junction unmatched. The chain's CDR3 is CAIRDRGSPGYEQYF. CDR3 bases: TGTGCCATCAGGGACAGGGGGTCTCCGGGGTACGAGCAGTACTTC.

The J gene is TRBJ1-5, the V gene TRBV28; D possibly corresponds to TRBD1 (6 bases). With 6 bases removed from V and 0 bases from J, the gap between germline ends came to 12 bases. This CDR3 is 15 amino acids long. Germline V lookup: CDR1 MDHEN, CDR2 SYDVKM. Written as DNA, the CDR3 is TGTGCCAGCAGCCCGGACAGCTATAGCAATCAGCCCCAGCATTTT. Its translation: CASSPDSYSNQPQHF.

This chain joins TRBV10-3 and TRBJ2-7; 10 bases are shared with TRBD2. V gave up 9 bases and J gave up 3 bases; unmatched junction bases: 2. The germline CDR1 and CDR2 sequences are ENHRY and SYGVKD. The CDR3 spans 12 residues. This CDR3 reads CAISSGSYEQYF. In DNA, the CDR3 is TGTGCCATTTCTAGCGGGAGCTACGAGCAGTACTTC.

This clone was observed once. The CDR3 DNA sequence: TGCGCCAGCACCCCGACAGGGGAAACCTACAATGAGCAGTTCTTC. It translates to CASTPTGETYNEQFF. The chain employs TRBV5-1 and TRBJ2-1; 8 positions match TRBD1. Germline values: CDR1 SGHRS, CDR2 YFSETQ. This CDR3 has 15 amino acids. Trimming removed 6 bases from V and 2 bases from J; junction bases left unmatched: 7.

The rearrangement uses TRBV6-5 and TRBJ2-3, with TRBD1 identical over 7 bases. Per the germline V gene, CDR1 is MNHEY and CDR2 is SVGAGI. The junction had 13 bases not matched to a gene; V was cut back by 8 bases and J by 5 bases. The CDR3 covers 15 residues. The CDR3 is CASSTGTVPGDTQYF. In nucleotides, the CDR3 is TGTGCCAGCTCAACAGGGACAGTTCCTGGAGATACGCAGTATTTT.

This clone showed up just a few times. The chain joins TRBV7-9 to TRBJ2-7, with D possibly being TRBD1 (6 bases). The V end lost 4 bases, the J end lost 2 bases, and 15 bases lay between the germline ends. The germline gives CDR1 SEHNR, CDR2 FQNEAQ (reference sequence). CDR3 length equals 15 residues. For the CDR3, the DNA is TGTGCCAGCAGCTCCCCTCGGGACATAGCCTACGAGCAGTACTTC. This translates into CASSSPRDIAYEQYF. Looking up the rest from reference TRBV7-9 and TRBJ2-7 gives the full variable domain: DTGVSQNPRHKITKRGQNVTFRCDPISEHNRLYWYRQTLGQGPEFLTYFQNEAQLEKSRLLSDRFSAERPKGSFSTLEIQRTEQGDSAMYLCASSSPRDIAYEQYFGPGTRLTVT.

The chain recombines TRBV19 with TRBJ2-5; D is possibly TRBD1 or TRBD2 (6 bases each). V lost 3 bases and J 2 bases, leaving 13 bases between the germline ends. Germline CDR1 LNHDA, CDR2 SQIVND (reference sequence). This CDR3 has 15 amino acids. CDR3 bases: TGTGCCAGTAGTATTGGGACTGGGACACAAGAGACCCAGTACTTC. Translated, it gives CASSIGTGTQETQYF.